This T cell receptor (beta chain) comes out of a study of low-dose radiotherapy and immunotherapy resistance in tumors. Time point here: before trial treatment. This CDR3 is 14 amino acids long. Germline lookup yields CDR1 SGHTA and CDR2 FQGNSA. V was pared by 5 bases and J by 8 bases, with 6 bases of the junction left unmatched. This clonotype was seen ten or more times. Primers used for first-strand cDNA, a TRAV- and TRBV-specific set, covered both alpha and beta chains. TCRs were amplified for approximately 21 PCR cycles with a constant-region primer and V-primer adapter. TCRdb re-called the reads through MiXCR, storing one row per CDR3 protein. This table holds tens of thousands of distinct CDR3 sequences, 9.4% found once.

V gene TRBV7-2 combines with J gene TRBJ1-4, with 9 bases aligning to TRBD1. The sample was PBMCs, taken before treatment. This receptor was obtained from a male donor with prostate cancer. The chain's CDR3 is CASSRTGAGEKLFF. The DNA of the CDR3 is TGTGCCAGCAGCCGGACAGGGGCTGGGGAAAAACTGTTTTTT.